Below, 2 T cell receptor beta chains from the same sample are listed, as sequenced in a study of blood T cell repertoires in COVID-19. Sequenced by immunoSEQ multiplex PCR; TCRdb stores in-frame clones only, minus some. The sample yields around 150,000 clones, approximately 92% seen once. Sequences were obtained from peripheral blood. The receptors here all came from a woman in her fifties or sixties with acute or convalescent COVID-19.

The V and J genes are TRBV6-6 and TRBJ2-7; TRBD1 aligns across 9 bases. Germline CDR1 MNHNY, CDR2 SVGAGI (reference sequence). V shed 5 bases and J 3 bases; nucleotides not matched to a gene: 5. The CDR3 totals 14 residues. Here the CDR3 reads CASSNRDRVYEQYF. In nucleotides, the CDR3 is TGTGCCAGCAGTAACCGGGACAGGGTCTACGAGCAGTACTTC.

This clone occurred once. The chain has TRBV4-2 and TRBJ1-5, with D maybe TRBD1 (5 bases). The CDR3 runs to 16 residues. Germline V gene data show CDR1 as LGHNA and CDR2 as YNFKEQ. V was shortened by 4 bases and J by 6 bases, with 19 bases between the two germline ends. CDR3 residues: CASSPHLTQAAQPQHF. In DNA form, the CDR3 reads TGTGCCAGCAGCCCACACTTGACACAGGCGGCTCAGCCCCAGCATTTT.